This T cell receptor beta chain was observed in a study of chemoradiotherapy in HPV16-positive cancers. In the case of this clone: Its target is unknown.

Repertoires were sampled repeatedly during chemoradiotherapy. The V end lost 6 bases, the J end lost 1 base, and 17 bases lay between the germline ends. There are 16 residues in the CDR3. Germline lookup yields CDR1 LNHDA and CDR2 SQIVND (reference sequence). Whole-study results and caveats: The functional HPV-specific definition rests on just two HPV16-positive patients. Non-HPV-specific T cells did not expand in tumors during treatment, whereas candidate HPV-specific clones and E7-related motifs did. HPV-responsive T-cell expansion during chemoradiotherapy was linked to improved recurrence-free survival in HPV16-positive patients.

Repertoires were generated with immunoSEQ multiplex PCR, while TCRdb's copy carries only in-frame clones and drops some. The sample lists fewer than 20,000 clones, 79% occurring once. This TCR derives from a human donor with HPV-associated anogenital cancer. The V and J genes are TRBV19 and TRBJ2-3, with D perhaps assigned TRBD1 or TRBD2 (6 bases each). This sample was gathered from a patient who underwent chemoradiotherapy. The CDR3 DNA is TGTGCCAGTAGGACGGGGGCTAGCTGGGGCACAGATACGCAGTATTTT. Translated: CASRTGASWGTDTQYF.